A single sample is the source of the 17 T cell receptor beta chains below, sequenced in a study of molecular identifiers for immune sequencing clone quantification. TCRdb independently ran MiXCR on the PCR reads; one entry per CDR3 protein. The top ten hold roughly 0.83% of the sample, which has over 600,000 distinct CDR3 sequences, about 20% seen once. The sequenced material came from naive CD8+ T cells from blood, with Jurkat cell RNA spiked in. Described subset: FACS-sorted CD8+CD4-CCR7+CD45RA+ naive T cells. Source of these receptors: a human donor in good health. Some libraries in this study had Jurkat cell RNA spiked in.

This clonotype was found many times. The rearrangement links TRBV10-3 to TRBJ2-7; D uncertain. V dropped 1 base and J dropped 1 base, with 14 bases sitting between them. Germline CDR1 and CDR2: ENHRY and SYGVKD. CDR3 length equals 16 residues. CDR3 region: CAISEFVGPKSYEQYF. CDR3 nucleotides: TGTGCCATCAGTGAGTTTGTAGGCCCAAAATCCTACGAGCAGTACTTC.

The chain has TRBV7-9 and TRBJ2-1; the D call may be TRBD1 or TRBD2 (5 bases each). V gave up 0 bases and J gave up 3 bases, with 9 bases separating them. This CDR3 spans 15 amino acids. Germline values: CDR1 SEHNR, CDR2 FQNEAQ (reference sequence). The CDR3 DNA reads as TGTGCCAGCAGCTTAGCGCAGGGAGACTACAATGAGCAGTTCTTC. The encoded protein is CASSLAQGDYNEQFF.

There are many counts of this clonotype. J is TRBJ1-1 and V is TRBV29-1; no firm D call. This CDR3 region has 12 residues. Looked up from germline, CDR1 is SQVTM and CDR2 is ANQGSEA. V gave up 3 bases and J gave up 0 bases, with 5 bases separating them. CDR3 sequence (DNA): TGCAGCGTTGAGAGGCTGAACACTGAAGCTTTCTTT. The encoded protein is CSVERLNTEAFF. Together with reference TRBV29-1 and TRBJ1-1, the CDR3 gives the full variable domain: SAVISQKPSRDICQRGTSLTIQCQVDSQVTMMFWYRQQPGQSLTLIATANQGSEATYESGFVIDKFPISRPNLTFSTLTVSNMSPEDSSIYLCSVERLNTEAFFGQGTRLTVV.

The J gene is TRBJ1-2, the V gene TRBV7-9; D might be TRBD1 (6 bases). Germline V lookup: CDR1 SEHNR, CDR2 FQNEAQ (reference sequence). This CDR3 region has 16 residues. V lost 6 bases to trimming and J lost 3 bases, with 20 bases between them. The CDR3, as DNA: TGTGCCAGCAGTTCCGACGCGGCAGGGGATCACTATGGCTACACCTTC. It specifies CASSSDAAGDHYGYTF. Full variable domain (rest looked up from reference TRBV7-9 and TRBJ1-2): DTGVSQNPRHKITKRGQNVTFRCDPISEHNRLYWYRQTLGQGPEFLTYFQNEAQLEKSRLLSDRFSAERPKGSFSTLEIQRTEQGDSAMYLCASSSDAAGDHYGYTFGSGTRLTVV.

This clonotype showed up many times. The rearrangement uses TRBV5-4 and TRBJ1-1; D is unclear. The CDR3 length is 14 residues. Between the trimmed V and J ends, which lost 0 bases and 0 bases, there was a span of 6 bases. CDR1 and CDR2 (germline): SGHNT, YYREEE (reference sequence). The CDR3 sequence is CASSLVGLNTEAFF. DNA of the CDR3: TGTGCCAGCAGCTTGGTTGGTTTGAACACTGAAGCTTTCTTT.

The V and J genes are TRBV29-1 and TRBJ2-7; the D is unclear. CDR1 is SQVTM and CDR2 is ANQGSEA in the germline V gene. The CDR3 sequence is 14 residues long. Trimming removed 4 bases at V and 2 bases at J, with 15 bases between. This chain's CDR3 is CSVVWQVKTYEQYF. The CDR3 DNA reads as TGCAGCGTTGTGTGGCAGGTGAAAACCTACGAGCAGTACTTC.

This rearrangement joins TRBV28 to TRBJ2-5, with no clear D. Germline V gene data show CDR1 as MDHEN and CDR2 as SYDVKM. The CDR3 has 16 residues. Trimming took 6 bases from V and 1 from J, leaving 18 bases between them. The CDR3 spells CASRAGRRLRQETQYF. CDR3 bases: TGTGCCAGCAGGGCCGGACGGCGACTCCGCCAAGAGACCCAGTACTTC.

Of note for this clonotype: Germline and junction disagree at one end, which may indicate a read error. V usage is TRBV20-1 and J usage is TRBJ2-2, with 14 bases identical to TRBD2. The CDR3 is made up of 16 amino acids. Germline CDR1 is DFQATT and CDR2 is SNEGSKA (reference sequence). The CDR3 is CSASGLAGGYTGELSF. As DNA, the CDR3 is TGCAGTGCTTCAGGACTAGCGGGAGGTTATACCGGGGAGCTGTCTTTT.

This chain links TRBV2 with TRBJ2-7; D unresolved. In germline, CDR1 is SNHLY, CDR2 FYNNEI. V lost 8 bases to trimming and J lost 3 bases, with 11 bases between them. This CDR3 has 12 amino acids. Here the CDR3 DNA reads TGTGCCAGCGGGGTTTTAGACTACGAGCAGTACTTC. Protein sequence: CASGVLDYEQYF.

This clonotype was counted at least ten times. The CDR3 is CASSELPGGTDTQYF. In DNA form, the CDR3 reads TGCGCCAGCAGTGAGCTTCCAGGGGGCACAGATACGCAGTATTTT. The rearrangement uses TRBV10-2 and TRBJ2-3, with D tentatively TRBD1 (6 bases). Germline V gene sequence: CDR1 WSHSY, CDR2 SAAADI. V lost 2 bases and J lost 1, with 10 bases in between. There are 15 residues in the CDR3.

This rearrangement joins TRBV2 to TRBJ2-1; 12 bases are shared with TRBD2. The CDR3 runs to 18 residues. V was clipped by 1 base and J by 4 bases; unmatched bases: 8. Germline CDR1 reads SNHLY; CDR2 reads FYNNEI. Written as DNA, the CDR3 is TGTGCCAGCAGTGAAGTTGCGGCTAGCGGGAGGGGATACAATGAGCAGTTCTTC. This codes for CASSEVAASGRGYNEQFF.

The J gene is TRBJ1-4, the V gene TRBV5-1; tentatively, D is TRBD1 (5 bases). CDR3 length equals 13 residues. Germline CDR1 and CDR2: SGHRS and YFSETQ. V was trimmed by 3 bases and J by 6 bases, leaving 9 bases between them. This CDR3 reads CASSSLGDEKLFF. The CDR3 bases are TGCGCCAGCAGCTCGTTAGGGGATGAAAAACTGTTTTTT.

Notes on this clonotype: A much bigger clone sits one base away, suggesting this may be a read error. No conserved phenylalanine or tryptophan is present at the end of the CDR3, so a read error is the likely explanation. The CDR3 DNA sequence: TGTGCCAGCACCCCGGACGGGTTAACCGGGGAGCTGTTTTCT. It encodes CASTPDGLTGELFS. The chain couples TRBV12-3 or TRBV12-4 to TRBJ2-2; D unresolved. The V end lost 7 bases, the J end lost 5 bases, and 14 bases lay between the germline ends. The CDR3 contains 14 residues.

This clonotype was observed many times. The chain is built from TRBV19 and TRBJ2-3, with unresolved D. The CDR3 has 13 amino acids. From germline, CDR1 is LNHDA and CDR2 SQIVND (reference sequence). Between the trimmed V and J ends, which lost 5 bases and 0 bases, there was a span of 6 bases. DNA for the CDR3: TGTGCCAGTAGTGCATCTAGCACAGATACGCAGTATTTT. This codes for CASSASSTDTQYF.

This clonotype was counted ten times or more. The chain uses TRBV7-9 and TRBJ1-1; no firm D call. This CDR3 is built from 12 residues. The germline CDR1 and CDR2 sequences are SEHNR and FQNEAQ (reference sequence). V was clipped by 5 bases and J by 7 bases, with 11 bases between them. CDR3 residues: CASSLRAVEAFF. CDR3 DNA: TGTGCCAGCAGCCTCCGGGCTGTTGAAGCTTTCTTT.

There are many counts of this clonotype. This rearrangement joins TRBV2 to TRBJ2-2; the D gene is possibly TRBD1 (6 bases). CDR3 length: 13 amino acids. CDR1 and CDR2 from the germline V gene are SNHLY and FYNNEI. V lost 9 bases and J lost 0, with 8 bases in between. The CDR3 nucleotides read TGTGCCAGAGGACAGCCGAACACCGGGGAGCTGTTTTTT. This translates into CARGQPNTGELFF.

The table lists this clonotype with many counts. The J gene is TRBJ2-7, the V gene TRBV5-6; TRBD2 is a possible D gene (5 bases). The germline V gene encodes CDR1 SGHDT and CDR2 YYEEEE. With 4 bases removed from V and 2 bases from J, the gap between germline ends came to 13 bases. There are 14 residues in the CDR3. CDR3 sequence reads: CASSLGRETYEQYF. For the CDR3, the DNA is TGTGCCAGCAGCCTAGGACGGGAAACCTACGAGCAGTACTTC.